A single sample is the source of the 28 T cell receptor beta chains below, sequenced in a study of blood T cell repertoires in COVID-19. The protocol was immunoSEQ multiplex PCR, while the TCRdb copy is restricted to in-frame clones and leaves out a portion. Of some 340,000 clones detected, 90% appear once; the ten largest clones hold around 3.9%. Source material: PBMCs or T cells enriched from blood (not recorded which). The receptors shown here come from a woman in her twenties or thirties who had been exposed to COVID-19.

The J gene is TRBJ1-4, the V gene TRBV19; possible D gene TRBD1, 6 bases. This CDR3 contains 15 residues. Trimming removed 3 bases at V and 4 bases at J, with 12 bases between. Germline V gene lookup returns CDR1 LNHDA and CDR2 SQIVND (reference sequence). Written as DNA, the CDR3 is TGTGCCAGTAGTATTATGAGGGGGGGTAATGAAAAACTGTTTTTT. Protein sequence: CASSIMRGGNEKLFF.

V usage is TRBV11-2 and J usage is TRBJ2-5; a possible D gene is TRBD2 (5 bases). V dropped 0 bases and J dropped 3 bases, with 14 bases sitting between them. The CDR3 is 16 residues long. Germline loops: CDR1 SGHAT, CDR2 FQNNGV. The CDR3 bases are TGTGCCAGCAGCTTAGATACGCCAGTGCGGGAAGAGACCCAGTACTTC. This encodes CASSLDTPVREETQYF. Full variable domain (outside the CDR3, taken from reference TRBV11-2 and TRBJ2-5): EAGVAQSPRYKIIEKRQSVAFWCNPISGHATLYWYQQILGQGPKLLIQFQNNGVVDDSQLPKDRFSAERLKGVDSTLKIQPAKLEDSAVYLCASSLDTPVREETQYFGPGTRLLVL.

This chain uses TRBV5-8 with TRBJ2-7; D possibly corresponds to TRBD1 (6 bases). V lost 4 bases and J 1 base, leaving 15 bases between the germline ends. Germline V gene lookup returns CDR1 SGHTS and CDR2 YDEGEE. The CDR3 spans 15 residues. As DNA, the CDR3 is TGTGCCAGCAGCCGAACAGGGCATGCATCCTACGAGCAGTACTTC. It codes for CASSRTGHASYEQYF.

Notes on this clone: The junction shows a germline mismatch at one end, possibly a read error. V gene TRBV6-5 combines with J gene TRBJ2-1, with 8 bases that match TRBD2. The CDR3 has 11 amino acids. Germline lookup yields CDR1 MNHEY and CDR2 SVGAGI. DNA of the CDR3: TGTGCCAGCAGTCCCGGGGGGGGGCCAATCTTC. It specifies CASSPGGGPIF.

The chain links TRBV11-2 to TRBJ1-4; a possible D gene is TRBD1 (6 bases). From germline, CDR1 is SGHAT and CDR2 FQNNGV. The CDR3 has 12 residues. Trimming shortened V by 0 bases and J by 14 bases, and 10 bases separated the two germline ends. CDR3 protein: CASSLDRGILFF. CDR3 in DNA: TGTGCCAGCAGCTTAGACAGGGGAATCCTGTTTTTT.

This clone was seen a single time. V is TRBV4-1 and J is TRBJ2-2; D is perhaps TRBD2 (6 bases). Germline values: CDR1 MGHRA, CDR2 YSYEKL. The CDR3 sequence is 15 residues long. Trimming cost V 4 bases and J 2 bases, with 11 bases left between them. As DNA, the CDR3 is TGCGCCAGCAGCCGGGCTAGCGTAAACACCGGGGAGCTGTTTTTT. Its protein product is CASSRASVNTGELFF.

V usage is TRBV6-4 and J usage is TRBJ2-7; 9 nucleotides align to TRBD1. The CDR3 runs to 15 residues. Germline V CDR1 and CDR2: MRHNA, SNTAGT. The ends lost 3 bases at V and 4 bases at J; junction bases unmatched: 7. The CDR3 reads CASSEWGQGSYEQYF. The CDR3 DNA follows: TGTGCCAGCAGTGAATGGGGACAGGGAAGTTACGAGCAGTACTTC.

J is TRBJ2-2 and V is TRBV11-2; 9 positions agree with TRBD1. This CDR3 is 16 amino acids long. With V trimmed by 1 base and J by 7 bases, 7 bases remained unmatched. Germline V lookup: CDR1 SGHAT, CDR2 FQNNGV. The CDR3 DNA sequence: TGTGCCAGCAGCTTAGGGGACAGGGTACGGGTCGGGGAGCTGTTTTTT. Its protein is CASSLGDRVRVGELFF.

The CDR3 here is CASRGGADTQYF. The CDR3, as DNA: TGTGCCAGCAGAGGGGGCGCAGATACGCAGTATTTT. The V and J genes are TRBV6-5 and TRBJ2-3, with 7 bases aligning to TRBD1. The germline V gene encodes CDR1 MNHEY and CDR2 SVGAGI. This CDR3 is 12 amino acids long. The trim removed 6 bases at V and 4 bases at J, leaving 1 base unmatched.

This chain uses TRBV7-2 with TRBJ1-6; perhaps TRBD1 as D (6 bases). The CDR3 covers 14 residues. Germline V lookup: CDR1 SGHTA, CDR2 FQGNSA. Trimming removed 6 bases at V and 7 bases at J, with 13 bases between. CDR3 region: CASRGGQINSPLHF. For the CDR3, the DNA is TGTGCCAGCAGGGGCGGACAGATAAATTCACCCCTCCACTTT.

This chain connects TRBV1 to TRBJ2-1; TRBD2, the table's D call, lacks a check against the DNA. TRBV1 is a recognized pseudogene. This CDR3 is 17 amino acids long. In DNA form, the CDR3 reads TGCACCAGCAGCCAAGATCCAAGGACTAGCGGGGGGGATGAGCAGTTCTTC. This gives the protein CTSSQDPRTSGGDEQFF.

The chain uses TRBV6-2 or TRBV6-3 and TRBJ2-7; D unclear. Germline assignment: CDR1 MNHEY and CDR2 SVGEGT. There are 12 residues in the CDR3. V shed 2 bases and J shed 4 bases, with 6 bases lying between them. In DNA, the CDR3 is TGTGCCAGCAGTTACCGCGAGTACGAGCAGTACTTC. Encoded protein: CASSYREYEQYF.

The rearrangement uses TRBV9 and TRBJ2-1, with 8 bases that match TRBD1. This CDR3 is 15 amino acids long. Germline trimming cut 3 bases from V and 5 bases from J; bases unmatched to any gene: 7. Germline CDR1 and CDR2: SGDLS and YYNGEE. The CDR3 region is CASSGRGLENNEQFF. The CDR3 region has the DNA TGTGCCAGCAGCGGCAGGGGGCTGGAAAACAATGAGCAGTTCTTC.

The rearrangement links TRBV19 to TRBJ1-1; D is undetermined. V was cut by 4 bases and J by 0 bases, with 9 bases left in between. The germline CDR1 and CDR2 sequences are LNHDA and SQIVND (reference sequence). This CDR3 comprises 14 residues. Here the CDR3 DNA reads TGTGCCAGTAGTAGGCAGGTTTTGAACACTGAAGCTTTCTTT. Translation gives CASSRQVLNTEAFF.

The chain has TRBV20-1 and TRBJ2-1; tentatively, D is TRBD2 (6 bases). This CDR3 comprises 14 residues. CDR1 is DFQATT, CDR2 SNEGSKA, per germline (reference sequence). The V and J ends lost 3 bases and 6 bases respectively, with 15 bases between them. The CDR3 region is CSASQGGAINEQFF. CDR3 sequence (DNA): TGCAGTGCTAGTCAGGGCGGGGCCATCAATGAGCAGTTCTTC.

The gene calls are TRBV15 and TRBJ2-3; 9 nucleotides line up with TRBD2. This CDR3 spans 17 amino acids. CDR1 and CDR2 (germline): LNHNV, YYDKDF (reference sequence). V shed 1 base and J 0 bases; nucleotides not matched to a gene: 5. This CDR3 is CATSRGGGGASTDTQYF. In nucleotides, the CDR3 is TGTGCCACCAGCAGAGGGGGCGGGGGGGCTAGCACAGATACGCAGTATTTT.

V usage is TRBV7-3 and J usage is TRBJ1-2; 7 nucleotides match TRBD1. Germline V CDR1 and CDR2: SGHTA, FQGTGA. The CDR3 loop spans 14 amino acids. V lost 2 bases to trimming and J lost 6 bases; unmatched junction nucleotides: 6. CDR3 loop: CASSLGGGAHGYTF. CDR3 DNA: TGTGCCAGCAGCTTAGGAGGGGGCGCCCATGGCTACACCTTC.

This clone was observed once. The gene calls are TRBV11-2 and TRBJ2-7; 9 positions agree with TRBD1. The CDR3 is 14 amino acids. In germline, CDR1 is SGHAT, CDR2 FQNNGV. The junction had 8 bases not matched to a gene; V was cut back by 6 bases and J by 5 bases. The CDR3 DNA follows: TGTGCCAGCAGTTACCAATACAGGGGGCACGAGCAGTACTTC. Translation: CASSYQYRGHEQYF. Drawing the rest from reference TRBV11-2 and TRBJ2-7, the complete variable domain is EAGVAQSPRYKIIEKRQSVAFWCNPISGHATLYWYQQILGQGPKLLIQFQNNGVVDDSQLPKDRFSAERLKGVDSTLKIQPAKLEDSAVYLCASSYQYRGHEQYFGPGTRLTVT.

The chain employs TRBV6-5 and TRBJ2-7; the D is unclear. With 1 base removed from V and 2 bases from J, the gap between germline ends came to 9 bases. CDR1 is MNHEY and CDR2 is SVGAGI in the germline V gene. This CDR3 contains 14 residues. CDR3 in DNA: TGTGCCAGCAGTTACTATGGTGGGCCCTACGAGCAGTACTTC. Its translation: CASSYYGGPYEQYF.

V is TRBV5-4 and J is TRBJ1-6, with D possibly being TRBD1 (6 bases). This CDR3 contains 14 residues. Germline V gives CDR1 SGHNT, CDR2 YYREEE (reference sequence). V lost 1 base and J lost 7, with 9 bases in between. The CDR3 sequence is CASSLYRANSPLHF. The CDR3 region has the DNA TGTGCCAGCAGCTTGTACAGGGCAAATTCACCCCTCCACTTT.

The chain is built from TRBV19 and TRBJ1-3; perhaps TRBD1 as D (5 bases). The CDR3 spans 15 residues. The germline gives CDR1 LNHDA, CDR2 SQIVND (reference sequence). V was shortened by 5 bases and J by 2 bases, with 13 bases between the two germline ends. DNA of the CDR3: TGTGCCAGTAGTGCCGGGGGAGTGCCTGGAAACACCATATATTTT. It encodes CASSAGGVPGNTIYF. Variable domain in full (rest from reference TRBV19 and TRBJ1-3): DGGITQSPKYLFRKEGQNVTLSCEQNLNHDAMYWYRQDPGQGLRLIYYSQIVNDFQKGDIAEGYSVSREKKESFPLTVTSAQKNPTAFYLCASSAGGVPGNTIYFGEGSWLTVV.

V gene TRBV29-1 combines with J gene TRBJ1-2; 9 bases align to TRBD1. The germline gives CDR1 SQVTM, CDR2 ANQGSEA. V shed 6 bases, J shed 8 bases, and the junction held 10 bases outside the gene matches. The length of the CDR3 is 13 residues. CDR3 sequence: CSVTGTGLGGYTF. CDR3 DNA: TGCAGCGTAACCGGGACAGGGTTAGGAGGCTACACCTTC.

The chain employs TRBV4-1 and TRBJ1-6; a possible D gene is TRBD1 (5 bases). V lost 0 bases and J 8 bases, leaving 8 bases between the germline ends. Germline CDR1 MGHRA, CDR2 YSYEKL. The CDR3 sequence is 14 residues long. The CDR3 reads CASSQDAGDSPLHF. CDR3 DNA: TGCGCCAGCAGCCAAGATGCGGGGGATTCACCCCTCCACTTT.

The gene calls are TRBV10-3 and TRBJ2-1, with 8 bases matching TRBD2. V was pared by 6 bases and J by 7 bases, with 11 bases of the junction left unmatched. CDR1 ENHRY and CDR2 SYGVKD come from the germline V gene. This CDR3 comprises 15 residues. The CDR3 DNA reads TGTGCCATCAGCCCACGGTCGGGGGGGGTAAATGAGCAGTTCTTC. Protein: CAISPRSGGVNEQFF.

This clone was found a few times. The chain uses TRBV6-5 and TRBJ1-1, with 7 bases matching TRBD1. The ends lost 11 bases at V and 1 base at J; junction bases unmatched: 10. Germline-derived CDR1 and CDR2 are MNHEY and SVGAGI. The CDR3 is 14 amino acids. CDR3 protein: CAVGSRGRNTEAFF. CDR3 coding DNA: TGTGCCGTAGGGAGTAGGGGGCGGAACACTGAAGCTTTCTTT.

This chain connects TRBV6-5 to TRBJ2-1, with TRBD1 as a possible D gene (6 bases). In germline, CDR1 is MNHEY, CDR2 SVGAGI. The V end lost 7 bases, the J end lost 1 base, and 11 bases lay between the germline ends. This CDR3 contains 14 residues. CDR3 DNA sequence: TGTGCCAGCAATACAGGGAGTTCCTACAATGAGCAGTTCTTC. Encoded protein: CASNTGSSYNEQFF.

The chain combines TRBV4-1 with TRBJ1-2; 7 bases fit TRBD1. The germline V gene encodes CDR1 MGHRA and CDR2 YSYEKL. CDR3 length: 14 residues. The V segment lost 0 bases and the J segment 7 bases; nucleotides outside the gene matches: 5. The CDR3 loop reads CASSQDVRGPGYTF. CDR3 nucleotide sequence: TGCGCCAGCAGCCAAGATGTGAGGGGGCCTGGCTACACCTTC.

This chain uses TRBV7-9 with TRBJ1-1, with 8 bases aligning to TRBD1. Germline trimming cut 4 bases from V and 5 bases from J; bases unmatched to any gene: 6. The V gene's germline CDR1 is SEHNR and CDR2 FQNEAQ (reference sequence). The CDR3 consists of 14 residues. CDR3 sequence reads: CASSSAGGGTEAFF. The CDR3 region has the DNA TGTGCCAGCAGCTCTGCAGGGGGCGGGACTGAAGCTTTCTTT.